The clone carrying this TCR beta chain was recorded at least ten times. The target antigen is unknown. The data were obtained in a study of CD8 T cells in ankylosing spondylitis. Study-wide points: Clones linked to disease, bearing a CD8+ phenotype, were relatively rare in peripheral blood.

TCRdb reprocessed the 5' RACE reads via MiXCR and lists one record per CDR3 protein. Of under 200,000 distinct CDR3 sequences listed, roughly 13% were seen once; the top ten hold approximately 10%. The germline V and J ends were trimmed by 3 bases and 3 bases, with 17 bases remaining between them. This CDR3 is built from 15 residues. Germline loops: CDR1 DFQATT, CDR2 SNEGSKA (reference sequence). The V call is TRBV20-1, the J call TRBJ2-5, with D perhaps TRBD2 (5 bases). Sequencing was done on a sample of blood, either unsorted or a sorted T cell fraction (not recorded which). The clonotype was recovered from a female donor with ankylosing spondylitis or in good health (not recorded which). Here the CDR3 DNA reads TGCAGTGCTAGGGACCCTGCGGCGGGTGAAGAGACCCAGTACTTC. This gives the protein CSARDPAAGEETQYF.